The 17 T cell receptor beta chains listed next were all sequenced from one sample in a study of monozygotic twins with inflammatory bowel disease. TCRdb reprocessed the 5' RACE reads, keeping one entry per CDR3 protein, no DNA. The table lists roughly 150,000 distinct CDR3 sequences. What was sequenced was blood. The receptors originated from a human donor with ulcerative colitis or Crohn's disease, or a healthy co-twin of an affected twin (not recorded which).

V gene TRBV20-1 combines with J gene TRBJ2-7. Germline lookup yields CDR1 DFQATT and CDR2 SNEGSKA (reference sequence). The CDR3 is made up of 14 amino acids. CDR3 sequence: CSARVESRSYEQYF.

CDR3 protein: CSAYRGETQYF. The chain links TRBV29-1 to TRBJ2-5; TCRdb reports TRBD1, a call that lacks DNA to check it against. Germline lookup yields CDR1 SQVTM and CDR2 ANQGSEA. The CDR3 is 11 residues long.

The chain links TRBV7-2 to TRBJ2-3; without DNA, the TCRdb call of TRBD2 cannot be checked. Germline assignment: CDR1 SGHTA and CDR2 FQGNSA. CDR3 size: 16 residues. The CDR3 region is CASSLLAGGSTDTQYF.

This chain links TRBV11-2 with TRBJ2-2; TCRdb indicates TRBD2, and absent DNA this call remains unverified. This CDR3 has 18 residues. Germline V gives CDR1 SGHAT, CDR2 FQNNGV. CDR3: CASSLDLLAGLNTGELFF.

The rearrangement links TRBV5-1 to TRBJ2-7. This CDR3 comprises 14 residues. CDR1 and CDR2 (germline): SGHRS, YFSETQ. CDR3 sequence reads: CASSLDKASYEQYF.

The V call is TRBV7-8, the J call TRBJ2-3; no DNA is available, so the TRBD1 call from TCRdb remains unchecked. Germline V gives CDR1 SGHVS, CDR2 FQNEAQ. The CDR3 runs to 14 residues. This CDR3 reads CASSPGQSTDTQYF.

The chain carries TRBV7-9 and TRBJ2-7; with no DNA, the TCRdb D assignment of TRBD1 cannot be verified. This CDR3 has 17 residues. The V gene's germline CDR1 is SEHNR and CDR2 FQNEAQ (reference sequence). The CDR3 spells CASRSPAGTLSSYEQYF.

V is TRBV7-2 and J is TRBJ1-5; the D call from TCRdb, TRBD1, cannot be confirmed without DNA. Germline assignment: CDR1 SGHTA and CDR2 FQGNSA. The CDR3 consists of 16 residues. CDR3 residues: CASSSSAGTASEPQHF.

The gene calls are TRBV9 and TRBJ2-3; TCRdb proposes TRBD1, but this gene call is untestable without DNA. CDR1 and CDR2 (germline): SGDLS, YYNGEE. The length of the CDR3 is 15 residues. Here the CDR3 reads CASSVGAGAGDTQYF.

This chain links TRBV10-2 with TRBJ1-1. Germline CDR1 reads WSHSY; CDR2 reads SAAADI. The CDR3 sequence is 16 residues long. This CDR3 is CASSELGSFMNTEAFF.

This chain connects TRBV7-8 to TRBJ2-3. CDR3 length: 14 amino acids. Looked up from germline, CDR1 is SGHVS and CDR2 is FQNEAQ. CDR3: CASSSGIRADTQYF.

This sequence joins TRBV7-6 and TRBJ2-7; TCRdb gives TRBD2 as the D gene, but with no DNA this cannot be confirmed. Germline CDR1 SGHVS, CDR2 FNYEAQ. The CDR3 spans 17 residues. The CDR3 reads CASSLGWPSGISYEQYF.

The rearrangement uses TRBV6-1 and TRBJ1-4; TCRdb selects TRBD1, and the lack of DNA leaves this call unchecked. The CDR3 loop spans 14 amino acids. Germline V gene sequence: CDR1 MNHNS, CDR2 SASEGT. The CDR3 is CASSRTVSNEKLFF.

The gene calls are TRBV20-1 and TRBJ2-1; TCRdb calls TRBD2, which cannot be checked without DNA. CDR1 and CDR2 (germline): DFQATT, SNEGSKA (reference sequence). This CDR3 is built from 16 residues. The CDR3 is CSARSTLAGGVNEQFF.

This chain links TRBV27 with TRBJ2-3; TCRdb calls TRBD1, which cannot be checked without DNA. The CDR3 consists of 16 residues. From germline, CDR1 is MNHEY and CDR2 SMNVEV (reference sequence). CDR3 protein: CASSERGTGGAYTQYF.

The CDR3: CASSIEWGYQPQHF. The V gene is TRBV19, the J gene TRBJ1-5. The CDR3 runs to 14 residues. Germline CDR1 and CDR2: LNHDA and SQIVND (reference sequence).

The chain carries TRBV6-1 and TRBJ2-5; no DNA is available, so the TRBD1 call from TCRdb remains unchecked. From germline, CDR1 is MNHNS and CDR2 SASEGT. CDR3 length: 15 residues. The CDR3 reads CASRRGGNTQETQYF.